The T cell receptor (beta chain) under discussion was sequenced for a study of blood T cell repertoires in COVID-19. Study in general: Both acute and convalescent COVID-19 samples were obtained from the United States, Italy and Spain. Sample material is recorded as cDNA or gDNA derived from T cells, B-cell-depleted T cells, or PBMCs.

Germline-derived CDR1 and CDR2 are SNHLY and FYNNEI. V was pared by 5 bases and J by 6 bases, with 5 bases of the junction left unmatched. The CDR3 loop spans 16 amino acids. In the study's own analysis: Estimated nucleated cell counts came from reference gene primer amplification. The protocol was immunoSEQ multiplex PCR, while the TCRdb copy is restricted to in-frame clones and leaves out a portion. V and J calls and clone size are as listed in that table; D and trimming were resolved from the DNA. This repertoire shows about 70,000 clones, around 89% found once; its top ten account for about 1.4%.

The receptor's source is a human donor in a cohort sampled during active COVID-19. The chain recombines TRBV2 with TRBJ1-6; 12 positions agree with TRBD1. The sequenced material came from peripheral blood. CDR3 coding DNA: TGTGCCAGCAGTACGGGACAGGGGGCAGGTAATTCACCCCTCCACTTT. Its protein is CASSTGQGAGNSPLHF.